Only one count was recorded for the clone carrying this T cell receptor beta chain. The data belong to a study of blood T cell repertoires in COVID-19. Whole-study context: Collection of acute and convalescent COVID-19 samples took place in the United States, Italy and Spain. Sources were T cells, B-cell-depleted T cells, or PBMCs; the material itself was cDNA or gDNA.

In the authors' methods: Amplifying reference gene primers gave estimates of nucleated cell counts. Sequenced by immunoSEQ multiplex PCR; TCRdb stores in-frame clones only, minus some. V and J calls and clone size are copied from that table; D and trimming were computed from the DNA. The sample has 35,000 to 50,000 clones, about 90% seen once. V was pared by 6 bases and J by 4 bases, with 6 bases of the junction left unmatched. CDR3 size: 13 residues. Germline assignment: CDR1 SQVTM and CDR2 ANQGSEA. This rearrangement joins TRBV29-1 to TRBJ2-1, with 7 bases fitting TRBD1. What was sequenced was peripheral blood. The source of this sequence is a man between 45 and 60 years old with active COVID-19. Here the CDR3 reads CSVNRGVYNEQFF. The DNA of the CDR3 is TGCAGCGTAAACAGGGGTGTATACAATGAGCAGTTCTTC.